This T cell receptor (beta chain) was sequenced during a study of radiation and T cells in renal cell carcinoma. Time point indicated: blood 4 weeks post-SBRT, at nephrectomy. Treatment: 15 Gy SBRT to primary tumor, nephrectomy 4 weeks later. This clone was recorded a few times. Germline-derived CDR1 and CDR2 are SEHNR and FQNEAQ (reference sequence). This CDR3 is 14 amino acids long. V shed 1 base and J 4 bases; nucleotides not matched to a gene: 0. Repertoires were generated with immunoSEQ multiplex PCR, while TCRdb's copy carries only in-frame clones and drops some. This sample carries roughly 61,000 clones, over 60% of them seen once, and the ten largest clones take approximately 6.8%.

This TCR was recovered from a man aged 60-69 years with renal cell carcinoma. This specimen consisted of blood, obtained from a patient whose treatment included radiotherapy and nephrectomy. The chain carries TRBV7-9 and TRBJ2-5; 10 nucleotides line up with TRBD1. The CDR3 sequence is CASSLGTGGETQYF. CDR3 nucleotides: TGTGCCAGCAGCTTAGGGACAGGGGGAGAGACCCAGTACTTC.